This T cell receptor beta chain was captured by sequencing in a study of regulatory T cells in long-lasting Graves disease. The time point here: newly diagnosed GD, antithyroid drugs for less than 3 months. Construction of the TCR library relied on RNA isolated from PBMCs. Arm-PCR of CDR3 regions and iRepertoire HTBI primers were used to build TCR beta libraries. TCRdb passed the multiplex PCR reads through MiXCR, listing each CDR3 protein once. Counted here are 200,000 to 250,000 distinct CDR3 sequences, about 18% occurring once; the ten biggest clones make up approximately 20%. This clonotype has only a few counts. A read error may produce the germline difference seen at one junction end. Here the sequenced sample was peripheral blood mononuclear cells (PBMCs), taken at new diagnosis, from a patient treated with antithyroid drugs. This receptor was identified in a female donor with Graves disease.

CDR3 sequence (DNA): TGTGCCACCAGTGAGGCTAGCGGGCCGTACGAGCAGTACTTC. Protein: CATSEASGPYEQYF. The chain joins TRBV10-3 to TRBJ2-7; 8 bases agree with TRBD2. Per the germline V gene, CDR1 is ENHRY and CDR2 is SYGVKD. The CDR3 is 14 residues long.